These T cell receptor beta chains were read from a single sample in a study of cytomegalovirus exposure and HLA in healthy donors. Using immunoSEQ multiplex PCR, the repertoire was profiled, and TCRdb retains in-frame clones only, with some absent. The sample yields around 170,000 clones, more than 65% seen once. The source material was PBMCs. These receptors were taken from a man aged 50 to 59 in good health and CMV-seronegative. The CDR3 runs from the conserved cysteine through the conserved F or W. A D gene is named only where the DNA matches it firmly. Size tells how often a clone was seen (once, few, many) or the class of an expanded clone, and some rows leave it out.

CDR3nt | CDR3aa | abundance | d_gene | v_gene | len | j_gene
TGTTCCAGCAGCTTAACGAGTGGGACACAGCGTGGCTACACCTTC | CSSSLTSGTQRGYTF | NA | NA | TRBV7-9 | 15 | TRBJ1-2
TGTGCCAGCAGTTCGGGGGAGGTAGCTGAAAAACTGTTTTTT | CASSSGEVAEKLFF | NA | NA | TRBV6-5 | 14 | TRBJ1-4
TGTGCCAGTAGTACACTCAAAGGTTTTGGGCGTCCTAATGAAAAACTGTTTTTT | CASSTLKGFGRPNEKLFF | NA | NA | TRBV19 | 18 | TRBJ1-4
TGTGCCACCTCCAGGGGCACTGAAGCTTTCTTT | CATSRGTEAFF | NA | NA | TRBV15 | 11 | TRBJ1-1
TGTGCCAGCAGCTTAGGTATAGGGACAGGGTCTTACGAGCAGTACTTC | CASSLGIGTGSYEQYF | few | TRBD1 | TRBV7-2 | 16 | TRBJ2-7
TGTGCCAGCAGCTTGTCGACTAGCGGGGGGAGAGAGACCCAGTACTTC | CASSLSTSGGRETQYF | NA | TRBD2 | TRBV5-6 | 16 | TRBJ2-5
TGTGCCAGCAGCTTAGGATTTCGCGGCTTTTGGAATGAGCAGTTCTTC | CASSLGFRGFWNEQFF | NA | NA | TRBV11-3 | 16 | TRBJ2-1
TGTGCCAGCAGCCTTTTAGGCGGGGGCACCGGGGAGCTGTTTTTT | CASSLLGGGTGELFF | NA | TRBD2 | TRBV4-2 | 15 | TRBJ2-2
TGTGCCATCAGTGAACATGAGGAGTCCTATGGCTACACCTTC | CAISEHEESYGYTF | NA | NA | TRBV10-3 | 14 | TRBJ1-2
TGTGCCAGCAAACTAGCCCTCACAGATACGCAGTATTTT | CASKLALTDTQYF | NA | NA | TRBV6-5 | 13 | TRBJ2-3
TGTGCCATCAGTGAAAATTCAGGGGCCGTCTATGGCTACACCTTC | CAISENSGAVYGYTF | NA | NA | TRBV10-3 | 15 | TRBJ1-2
TGTGCCAGCAGCTTGGGGCCAGCGGGGGGCGCCACCGGGGAGCTGTTTTTT | CASSLGPAGGATGELFF | NA | TRBD2 | TRBV7-3 | 17 | TRBJ2-2
TGTGCCAGCAGCTTAGTGGACAGCTCGTATGGCTATGGCTACACCTTC | CASSLVDSSYGYGYTF | NA | NA | TRBV7-8 | 16 | TRBJ1-2
TGTGCCAGCAGGGATGGACAGGCAGCCTACGAGCAGTACTTC | CASRDGQAAYEQYF | NA | TRBD1 | TRBV5-8 | 14 | TRBJ2-7
TGTGCCAGCAGCACGCCTCGACAGGGGAGCGAGCAGTACTTC | CASSTPRQGSEQYF | NA | TRBD1 | TRBV11-2 | 14 | TRBJ2-7
TGTGCCAGCAGTGAACAGACAGGGGTGAGGGAGCAGTACTTC | CASSEQTGVREQYF | NA | TRBD1 | TRBV25-1 | 14 | TRBJ2-5
TGTGCCAGCGCAGGGGGAAAACTGTTTTTT | CASAGGKLFF | NA | TRBD1 | TRBV2 | 10 | TRBJ1-4
TGCAGCGTACACACCGGGACTACTAGGGAGACCCAGTACTTC | CSVHTGTTRETQYF | NA | TRBD2 | TRBV29-1 | 14 | TRBJ2-5
TGTGCCAGCAGTAGCCCCCCCTGGGACTTACCTTACGAGCAGTACTTC | CASSSPPWDLPYEQYF | NA | NA | TRBV7-8 | 16 | TRBJ2-7
TGTGCCAGCAGCCCGGGGAGGGTTAATTCACCCCTCCACTTT | CASSPGRVNSPLHF | NA | NA | TRBV5-5 | 14 | TRBJ1-6
TGTGCCAGCACTCCCCCCGGCGGGGGGGTATACGAGCAGTACTTC | CASTPPGGGVYEQYF | few | TRBD2 | TRBV28 | 15 | TRBJ2-7
TGTGCCAGCAGGGCTAGCGGGGGGGGATACAATGAGCAGTTCTTC | CASRASGGGYNEQFF | NA | TRBD2 | TRBV27 | 15 | TRBJ2-1
TGTGCCAGCAGTCCAACTGGGACAGCCGTCTCCTATAATTCACCCCTCCACTTT | CASSPTGTAVSYNSPLHF | NA | TRBD1 | TRBV11-2 | 18 | TRBJ1-6
TGTGCCGGAAGAAGCGGCGGGAAGGGAGCGTATTCACCCCTCCACTTT | CAGRSGGKGAYSPLHF | NA | NA | TRBV30 | 16 | TRBJ1-6
TGTGCCAGCAGCTTAGGGCGCATTGGGACAGCATCTAACTATGGCTACACCTTC | CASSLGRIGTASNYGYTF | once | TRBD1 | TRBV13 | 18 | TRBJ1-2
TGCGCCAGCAGCCACGATTACAGGAACACTGAAGCTTTCTTT | CASSHDYRNTEAFF | NA | NA | TRBV4-3 | 14 | TRBJ1-1
TGTGCCAGCAGCTCCCCGGGACAGGGGAACAATGAGCAGTTCTTC | CASSSPGQGNNEQFF | many | TRBD1 | TRBV7-8 | 15 | TRBJ2-1
TGTGCCAGCAGCCAAGACAGGGGATGGGAGACCCAGTACTTC | CASSQDRGWETQYF | once | TRBD1 | TRBV7-2 | 14 | TRBJ2-5
TGCAGCGCCGTCAGGAAGGAGAACACTGAAGCTTTCTTT | CSAVRKENTEAFF | NA | NA | TRBV29-1 | 13 | TRBJ1-1
TGTGCCAGCAGCTTGGAATCCGGGGGATCTTCACCCCTCCACTTT | CASSLESGGSSPLHF | NA | NA | TRBV5-4 | 15 | TRBJ1-6
TGTGCCAGCTCACCAGTGGCGGCAGGAAACACCATATATTTT | CASSPVAAGNTIYF | NA | NA | TRBV18 | 14 | TRBJ1-3
TGTGCCAGCAGCGCCCTAGGGGGAGGGAGTGGCTACACCTTC | CASSALGGGSGYTF | NA | NA | TRBV7-9 | 14 | TRBJ1-2
TGTGCCGCCTTGACTGGCGGGGGAGGTGAAGCTTTCTTT | CAALTGGGGEAFF | NA | NA | TRBV6-5 | 13 | TRBJ1-1
TGTGCCAGCAGTGTACAGGGTTCACAAGAGACCCAGTACTTC | CASSVQGSQETQYF | NA | NA | TRBV2 | 14 | TRBJ2-5
TGTGCCAGCAGGACCTTTCCGGGACAGGGAACCCAGTTCTTC | CASRTFPGQGTQFF | once | TRBD1 | TRBV6-5 | 14 | TRBJ2-1
TGCGCCAGCAGCTCGGACAGGGTGATGAACACTGAAGCTTTCTTT | CASSSDRVMNTEAFF | NA | TRBD1 | TRBV5-1 | 15 | TRBJ1-1
TGTGCCAGCAGTTCGGGACAGTTATCCTACGAGCAGTACTTC | CASSSGQLSYEQYF | once | TRBD1 | TRBV27 | 14 | TRBJ2-7
TGTGCCAGCAGCAGGACAGGGGCGAACACTGAAGCTTTCTTT | CASSRTGANTEAFF | NA | TRBD1 | TRBV7-9 | 14 | TRBJ1-1
TGCGCCAGCAGCTTGGAAGACAGCTCCTACGAGCAGTACTTC | CASSLEDSSYEQYF | NA | NA | TRBV5-1 | 14 | TRBJ2-7
TGTGCCAGTAGTATACAGGGTGGTGAAAAACTGTTTTTT | CASSIQGGEKLFF | few | NA | TRBV19 | 13 | TRBJ1-4
TGTGCCAGCAGCCGGGGGAAAGACTCAAAAGAGACCCAGTACTTC | CASSRGKDSKETQYF | NA | NA | TRBV7-3 | 15 | TRBJ2-5
TGCGCCAGCAGCCAAGAGGAACAGCTAGCCAAAAACATTCAGTACTTC | CASSQEEQLAKNIQYF | NA | NA | TRBV4-3 | 16 | TRBJ2-4
TGTGCCAGCAGTGAGAGTACAGGGTTCTCCTACGAGCAGTACTTC | CASSESTGFSYEQYF | NA | NA | TRBV9 | 15 | TRBJ2-7
TGTGCCTGGACCGTCAAACAGGGTTGCCCTGAAGCTTTCTTT | CAWTVKQGCPEAFF | NA | NA | TRBV30 | 14 | TRBJ1-1
TGTGCCAGCATCCCACAATTTTTTAACTATGGCTACACCTTC | CASIPQFFNYGYTF | NA | NA | TRBV6-1 | 14 | TRBJ1-2
TGTGCCTGGACCAGGGACAGGGGGGCCCTCGAGCAGTACTTC | CAWTRDRGALEQYF | NA | TRBD1 | TRBV30 | 14 | TRBJ2-7
TGTGCCATCAGCAAGACAGGAGATAGCAATCAGCCCCAGCATTTT | CAISKTGDSNQPQHF | few | NA | TRBV10-3 | 15 | TRBJ1-5
TGTGCCAGCAGCTTAGGGCGGTACCAGCCCCAGCATTTT | CASSLGRYQPQHF | NA | NA | TRBV13 | 13 | TRBJ1-5
TGTGCCAGCAGGGCGACAGGGGGCACTGAAGCTTTCTTT | CASRATGGTEAFF | NA | TRBD1 | TRBV2 | 13 | TRBJ1-1
TGTGCCAGCAGCTTGTTGCAGGACCAAGAGACCCAGTACTTC | CASSLLQDQETQYF | NA | NA | TRBV5-6 | 14 | TRBJ2-5
TGTGCCAGCTCACCAATGGACACCAGCTCTGGAAACACCATATATTTT | CASSPMDTSSGNTIYF | NA | NA | TRBV18 | 16 | TRBJ1-3
TGTGCCAGCAGTCTAAGGGGGACCACCTCAGATACGCAGTATTTT | CASSLRGTTSDTQYF | NA | NA | TRBV7-2 | 15 | TRBJ2-3
TGTGCCAGCACCTACAACACCGGGGAGCTGTTTTTT | CASTYNTGELFF | NA | NA | TRBV6-6 | 12 | TRBJ2-2
TGTGCCAGCAGCTTAGTCCCAGGGGCCTTTAATTCACCCCTCCACTTT | CASSLVPGAFNSPLHF | NA | NA | TRBV11-2 | 16 | TRBJ1-6
TGTGCCAGCAGCTTGGAAATGGGGAGGGCCTATGGCTACACCTTC | CASSLEMGRAYGYTF | NA | NA | TRBV5-6 | 15 | TRBJ1-2